Reported below is one TCR beta chain. Its specificity is not known. Per germline, CDR1 SGHDN and CDR2 FVKESK. The CDR3 runs 15 residues. V lost 5 bases to trimming and J lost 3 bases, with 11 bases between them. At deep level, the assay was performed. Generated by immunoSEQ multiplex PCR, the TCRdb table keeps only in-frame clones and is missing some. This table holds about 2 million clones, 85% to 95% found once. This sample is drawn from a study of shared clonotypes between healthy human individuals. Study findings and constraints: The sole specimen, blood, was sampled, and tissue repertoires likely differ.

The chain links TRBV14 to TRBJ1-6; D remains unclear. The sequence was collected from a man aged 18 to 35 in good health. Sequences were obtained from naive CD4+ T cells sorted from blood. Subset in this sample: CD45RA+ positively selected. In DNA form, the CDR3 reads TGTGCCAGCAGCGGACCGGGAGTCTATAATTCACCCCTCCACTTT. Translating gives CASSGPGVYNSPLHF.